The following is a T cell receptor (beta chain) sequence with its context. Its antigen is not known. The sample originates from a study of post-analysis software for immune sequencing data. TCR beta cDNA libraries included unique molecular identifiers. MiXCR, run by TCRdb on the PCR reads, gives a single entry per CDR3 protein. The sample includes 750,000 to 950,000 distinct CDR3 sequences, roughly 46% of them seen just once. Germline trimming cut 8 bases from V and 3 bases from J; bases unmatched to any gene: 13. CDR1 and CDR2 from the germline V gene are MNHEY and SVGEGT. The CDR3 totals 16 residues. Broader study findings: For normalized Chao1 diversity, multiple sclerosis patients scored significantly lower than controls did. Relative to controls, patients had 4 or 5 TRBV segments at higher frequency, with TRBV5-6, TRBV5-1 and TRBV20-1 among these.

This rearrangement joins TRBV6-2 or TRBV6-3 to TRBJ2-5, with 9 bases lining up with TRBD2. Material: blood. The TCR comes from a girl aged 10-17 years with multiple sclerosis. CDR3 nucleotides: TGTGCCAGCCTTCGGGGATTGGGACTAGCAGAAGAGACCCAGTACTTC. It specifies CASLRGLGLAEETQYF.